This entry concerns a single T cell receptor (beta chain). Authors' analysis steps: Reference gene primers were amplified, and this amplification served to estimate nucleated cell counts. The data were produced by immunoSEQ multiplex PCR, yet TCRdb's version contains in-frame clones alone and is incomplete. From that table come the V and J calls and clone size; the DNA was used to work out D and trimming. The sample consists of fewer than 200,000 clones, 86% of them appearing once. The data were obtained in a study of blood T cell repertoires in COVID-19. Study information: Researchers got acute and convalescent COVID-19 samples from the United States, Italy and Spain. The cDNA or gDNA used as material had been derived from T cells, B-cell-depleted T cells, or PBMCs.

This sequence originates from a man aged 45 to 65 with active or convalescent COVID-19. Sequenced material: peripheral blood.

The CDR3: CATSNSGGNYGYTF. The CDR3 coding sequence is TGTGCCACCAGTAACTCAGGGGGTAACTATGGCTACACCTTC. This rearrangement joins TRBV24-1 to TRBJ1-2; 7 bases match TRBD1. Trimming removed 6 bases from V and 1 base from J; junction bases left unmatched: 4. Germline assignment: CDR1 KGHDR and CDR2 SFDVKD. This CDR3 is 14 amino acids long.